One sample yielded the 21 T cell receptor beta chains listed below, sequenced in a study of Graves' ophthalmopathy and Graves' hyperthyroidism. Researchers took RNA transcripts and amplified TCR beta CDR3 regions from them. The first-round RT-PCR employed HTBI primers together with the Qiagen OneStep RT-PCR kit. A multiplex PCR was then performed as the second round. TCRdb processed the multiplex PCR reads anew with MiXCR; each CDR3 protein has one entry. Of under 800,000 distinct CDR3 sequences listed, 20% to 25% are singletons. The sequenced sample consisted of peripheral blood. These receptors were taken from a young woman with stable Graves' hyperthyroidism. Some clones in this sample may be carry-over from other donors' samples.

This clonotype appeared many times. The gene calls are TRBV7-2 and TRBJ1-2, with no clear D. Germline CDR1 and CDR2: SGHTA and FQGNSA. V lost 5 bases, J lost 7 bases, and 14 bases lay in between. CDR3 length equals 13 residues. CDR3 loop: CASSSALGFGYTF. CDR3 in DNA: TGTGCCAGCAGCAGTGCCTTAGGGTTTGGCTACACCTTC.

This clonotype was recorded at least ten times. The chain recombines TRBV6-1 with TRBJ2-5, with 8 bases aligning to TRBD1. Germline loops: CDR1 MNHNS, CDR2 SASEGT. The CDR3 is 16 residues long. The junction had 10 bases not matched to a gene; V was cut back by 6 bases and J by 1 base. CDR3 bases: TGTGCCAGCAGGGGGCCGGGACAGGCCCTCCAAGAGACCCAGTACTTC. Its translation: CASRGPGQALQETQYF.

This clonotype occurred many times. This rearrangement joins TRBV6-1 to TRBJ1-1, with D perhaps TRBD1 (5 bases). This CDR3 is built from 15 residues. Germline-derived CDR1 and CDR2 are MNHNS and SASEGT. With 7 bases removed from V and 4 bases from J, the gap between germline ends came to 19 bases. CDR3 DNA: TGTGCCAGCATCGAATGGGGGAAATTGGGCACTGAAGCTTTCTTT. This encodes CASIEWGKLGTEAFF.

This clonotype was seen many times. V and J are TRBV11-2 and TRBJ2-2; D might be TRBD2 (6 bases). The CDR3 spans 16 residues. V shed 1 base and J shed 8 bases, with 17 bases lying between them. In germline, CDR1 is SGHAT, CDR2 FQNNGV. The CDR3 DNA reads TGTGCCAGCAGCTTAGGAACACTAGCTTATACTGGGGAGCTGTTTTTT. Residues: CASSLGTLAYTGELFF. Full variable domain (outside the CDR3, taken from reference TRBV11-2 and TRBJ2-2): EAGVAQSPRYKIIEKRQSVAFWCNPISGHATLYWYQQILGQGPKLLIQFQNNGVVDDSQLPKDRFSAERLKGVDSTLKIQPAKLEDSAVYLCASSLGTLAYTGELFFGEGSRLTVL.

This clonotype was recorded at least ten times. V usage is TRBV12-3 or TRBV12-4 and J usage is TRBJ1-6; tentatively, D is TRBD1 (6 bases). Trimming pared 6 bases from V and 0 bases from J, leaving 15 bases between. The CDR3 has 17 residues. CDR3 DNA sequence: TGTGCCAGCAGACAAAACAGGGAGATCTCCTATAATTCACCCCTCCACTTT. This translates into CASRQNREISYNSPLHF.

The table lists this clonotype with many counts. This rearrangement joins TRBV2 to TRBJ1-5; 8 nucleotides agree with TRBD1. CDR1 is SNHLY, CDR2 FYNNEI, per germline. The CDR3 contains 14 residues. Losses at the gene ends were 6 bases for V and 1 base for J; bases not matched to a gene: 2. The CDR3 loop reads CASRQGVSNQPQHF. The CDR3 coding sequence is TGTGCCAGCAGACAGGGGGTAAGCAATCAGCCCCAGCATTTT.

This clonotype occurred many times. The rearrangement joins TRBV6-5 to TRBJ2-7; D gene ambiguous. Germline assignment: CDR1 MNHEY and CDR2 SVGAGI. This CDR3 is 12 amino acids long. Trimming left V 4 bases short and J 7 bases short, with 11 bases between. The DNA of the CDR3 is TGTGCCAGCAGTTCCCCGGGCACAGAGCAGTACTTC. Translating it yields CASSSPGTEQYF.

The chain couples TRBV30 to TRBJ1-2, with a possible D match to TRBD1 (6 bases). Germline V lookup: CDR1 GTSNPN, CDR2 SVGIG (reference sequence). This CDR3 region has 17 residues. V was trimmed by 5 bases and J by 4 bases, leaving 26 bases between them. The CDR3 sequence is CAWAPPPPGGASYGYTF. The CDR3 DNA is TGTGCCTGGGCGCCACCGCCGCCGGGGGGCGCGTCCTATGGCTACACCTTC.

The table lists this clonotype with many counts. The chain recombines TRBV19 with TRBJ2-7; D unclear. The CDR3 runs to 17 residues. Germline V gene data show CDR1 as LNHDA and CDR2 as SQIVND (reference sequence). V lost 3 bases, J lost 2 bases, and 20 bases lay in between. CDR3 coding DNA: TGTGCCAGTAGTATCGCGCTGGAGTCTGGCAGTACCTACGAGCAGTACTTC. It specifies CASSIALESGSTYEQYF.

The chain employs TRBV6-1 and TRBJ2-5; TRBD1 agrees at 7 bases. With 7 bases clipped from V and 4 bases from J, the junction kept 12 bases outside the gene matches. Germline values: CDR1 MNHNS, CDR2 SASEGT. The CDR3 is 15 residues long. This CDR3 reads CASMMDRSYGETQYF. The CDR3 DNA follows: TGTGCCAGCATGATGGACAGGAGTTATGGAGAGACCCAGTACTTC.

This clonotype has ten or more counts. V gene TRBV20-1 combines with J gene TRBJ2-2; 13 positions agree with TRBD2. This CDR3 has 16 amino acids. The V gene's germline CDR1 is DFQATT and CDR2 SNEGSKA (reference sequence). Unmatched junction bases numbered 8, after V lost 4 bases and J lost 6 bases. DNA of the CDR3: TGCAGTGCTATGGGGACTAGCGGGATCCTAGCCGGGGAGCTGTTTTTT. Translating gives CSAMGTSGILAGELFF.

V usage is TRBV2 and J usage is TRBJ1-6, with D tentatively TRBD1 (5 bases). The germline V and J ends were trimmed by 3 bases and 6 bases, with 15 bases remaining between them. The CDR3 is made up of 16 amino acids. From germline, CDR1 is SNHLY and CDR2 FYNNEI. The DNA for the CDR3 is TGTGCCAGCAGTGAGATATCCTGGGGGTCTAATTCACCCCTCCACTTT. Its protein product is CASSEISWGSNSPLHF.

This clonotype was counted between two and nine times. The J gene is TRBJ1-5, the V gene TRBV5-1, with D tentatively TRBD1 (6 bases). The V gene lost 0 bases and the J gene lost 3 bases, with 10 bases spanning the gap. This CDR3 has 15 amino acids. Germline-derived CDR1 and CDR2 are SGHRS and YFSETQ. This CDR3 reads CASSLEGGLNQPQHF. The CDR3 DNA follows: TGCGCCAGCAGCTTGGAAGGGGGACTCAATCAGCCCCAGCATTTT.

About this clonotype itself: One junction end disagrees with the germline gene, perhaps due to a read error. The chain links TRBV7-2 to TRBJ2-5; 11 bases are shared with TRBD2. CDR3 length: 15 residues. CDR1 is SGHTA and CDR2 is FQGNSA in the germline V gene. The CDR3 DNA follows: TGTGCCAGCATTCAGACTAGCGGGATGCGGGAGACCCCGTACTTC. Its protein product is CASIQTSGMRETPYF.

The rearrangement uses TRBV7-3 and TRBJ1-1; the D gene is possibly TRBD1 (5 bases). V was cut by 0 bases and J by 11 bases, with 10 bases left in between. The CDR3 has 12 amino acids. Germline lookup yields CDR1 SGHTA and CDR2 FQGTGA. CDR3 DNA: TGTGCCAGCAGCTTAACGTTCAGGGATGCTTTCTTT. This codes for CASSLTFRDAFF.

This clonotype has ten or more counts. V usage is TRBV28 and J usage is TRBJ1-5, with D possibly TRBD1 on 5 matching bases. The CDR3 spans 15 residues. The germline gives CDR1 MDHEN, CDR2 SYDVKM. V lost 2 bases, J lost 6 bases, and 14 bases lay in between. The CDR3 protein is CASSLDSGGSQPQHF. The CDR3 bases are TGTGCCAGCAGTTTAGATTCGGGGGGTTCTCAGCCCCAGCATTTT.

The chain employs TRBV10-1 and TRBJ2-7; weak D call: TRBD1 (6 bases). The CDR3 sequence is 15 residues long. In germline, CDR1 is WNHNN, CDR2 SYGVQD (reference sequence). V lost 5 bases to trimming and J lost 0 bases, with 14 bases between them. CDR3 region: CASSPEGGVSYEQYF. CDR3 coding DNA: TGCGCCAGCAGTCCCGAAGGGGGAGTCTCCTACGAGCAGTACTTC.

This clonotype was detected ten times or more. The V and J genes are TRBV30 and TRBJ1-1, with 10 positions matching TRBD1. Germline CDR1 is GTSNPN and CDR2 is SVGIG (reference sequence). V was clipped by 6 bases and J by 3 bases; unmatched bases: 10. This CDR3 has 15 residues. The CDR3 coding sequence is TGTGCCTGTTTCGTTCTCGGACAGGGGGACACTGAAGCTTTCTTT. This encodes CACFVLGQGDTEAFF.

This clonotype occurred many times. This chain uses TRBV20-1 with TRBJ1-1, with 8 nucleotides matching TRBD1. In germline, CDR1 is DFQATT, CDR2 SNEGSKA (reference sequence). The CDR3 has 15 amino acids. J was trimmed by 4 bases and V by 2 bases; bases with no gene match: 9. The CDR3 region is CSARTNQGAGTEAFF. The CDR3 bases are TGCAGTGCTAGAACTAACCAGGGGGCGGGCACTGAAGCTTTCTTT.

Only a few counts were recorded for this clonotype. The chain uses TRBV27 and TRBJ2-7; 7 positions agree with TRBD1. Germline V gene data show CDR1 as MNHEY and CDR2 as SMNVEV (reference sequence). The CDR3 totals 21 residues. V shed 2 bases, J shed 0 bases, and the junction held 22 bases outside the gene matches. CDR3 amino acids: CASSLTTPRLRGHKSSYEQYF. For the CDR3, the DNA is TGTGCCAGCAGTTTAACAACGCCAAGACTAAGGGGGCACAAAAGCTCCTACGAGCAGTACTTC.

This chain uses TRBV6-1 with TRBJ1-2; the D is unclear. Trimming removed 10 bases from V and 4 bases from J, with 10 bases in between. This CDR3 is 11 amino acids long. Germline V gene sequence: CDR1 MNHNS, CDR2 SASEGT. The DNA of the CDR3 is TGTGCCACCCGGGCGAGCTATGGCTACACCTTC. Protein sequence: CATRASYGYTF.